A selection of T cell receptor beta chains follows, all from one sample in a study of blood T cell repertoires in COVID-19. Using immunoSEQ multiplex PCR, the repertoire was profiled, and TCRdb retains in-frame clones only, with some absent. The data contain over 15,000 clones, about 90% of them singletons. The specimen was peripheral blood. The source is a human donor in a cohort sampled during active COVID-19. CDR3s include the opening cysteine and the closing phenylalanine or tryptophan. The D gene is left open where the match is weak. Size is omitted from some rows. Given values are once, few, many or a class for expanded clones.

v_call,j_call,clone_size,d_call,cdr3_nt,cdr3_aa
TRBV29-1,TRBJ1-4,.,.,TGCAGCGTTCCCTCAGGGAAAATCCGGGAAAAACTGTTTTTT,CSVPSGKIREKLFF
TRBV30,TRBJ2-7,.,.,TGTGCCTGGAGTGTACAGCGGGCCTACGAGCAGTACTTC,CAWSVQRAYEQYF
TRBV9,TRBJ1-2,.,TRBD1,TGTGCCAGCAGCATGGACAGGGGCGGCTATGGCTACACCTTC,CASSMDRGGYGYTF
TRBV5-1,TRBJ1-2,.,.,TGCGCCAGCAGCGGCAGGACAGCAAACTATGGCTACACCTTC,CASSGRTANYGYTF
TRBV19,TRBJ2-1,.,.,TGTGCCAGTAGTACTATACACCGGGGGGCTGGAGGGAATGAGCAGTTCTTC,CASSTIHRGAGGNEQFF
TRBV30,TRBJ1-5,.,.,TGTGCCTGGAGAGCGGACAGAAACAATCAGCCCCAGCATTTT,CAWRADRNNQPQHF
TRBV9,TRBJ2-3,.,TRBD2,TGTGCCAGCAGCGGTCCAGCGGGAGTTGGAGATACGCAGTATTTT,CASSGPAGVGDTQYF
TRBV4-1,TRBJ1-1,.,TRBD1,TGCGCCAGCAGCCAATTCCACCCGACAGGGCCGAACACTGAAGCTTTCTTT,CASSQFHPTGPNTEAFF
TRBV19,TRBJ2-5,.,TRBD1,TGTGCCAGTAGTATTAGGGGACAGGGGAAAGAGACCCAGTACTTC,CASSIRGQGKETQYF
TRBV7-2,TRBJ2-1,.,TRBD1,TGTGCCAGCAGCTTAGAGGGGGACAGGGTAATCTCCTACAATGAGCAGTTCTTC,CASSLEGDRVISYNEQFF
TRBV7-9,TRBJ2-2,.,.,TGTGCCAGCAGCTTCTACCCCACGGGCGGGGAGCTGTTTTTT,CASSFYPTGGELFF
TRBV6-5,TRBJ2-2,.,.,TGTGCCAGCACAAACGGAGGGGTCGGCACCGGGGAGCTGTTTTTT,CASTNGGVGTGELFF
TRBV2,TRBJ1-5,.,.,TGTGCCAGCAGGGGAGCGGAAAATCAGCCCCAGCATTTT,CASRGAENQPQHF
TRBV5-1,TRBJ2-7,few,TRBD2,TGCGCCAGCAGCTTGTTGAGCGGGAGCTCCTACGAGCAGTACTTC,CASSLLSGSSYEQYF
TRBV29-1,TRBJ2-7,.,TRBD1,TGCAGCGTTGTGGGACAGGGGTACGAGCAGTACTTC,CSVVGQGYEQYF
TRBV7-6,TRBJ2-5,.,.,TGTGCCAGCAGCTTAGATATAGGATCAGCGGCCCAGTACTTC,CASSLDIGSAAQYF
TRBV7-3,TRBJ2-2,.,.,TGTGCCAGCAGCCCAGGACAGTACGGGGAGCTGTTTTTT,CASSPGQYGELFF
TRBV27,TRBJ2-7,.,.,TGTGCCAGCAGAAAAAACAGGGTCGAGCAGTACTTC,CASRKNRVEQYF
TRBV2,TRBJ1-1,.,.,TGTGCCAGCAATCGGGTTAACACTGAAGCTTTCTTT,CASNRVNTEAFF
TRBV9,TRBJ1-2,.,TRBD1,TGTGCCAGCAGCGGTGGCCTCCGGGACAGGGGGTTCTATGGCTACACCTTC,CASSGGLRDRGFYGYTF
TRBV30,TRBJ2-7,.,.,TGTGCCTGGACTCCCGGGCGGGACTCCTACGAGCAGTACTTC,CAWTPGRDSYEQYF
TRBV11-2,TRBJ2-7,.,TRBD2,TGTGCCAGCAGTCCTCTTCTAGCGGGAGTATCTACCGAGCAGTACTTC,CASSPLLAGVSTEQYF
TRBV7-6,TRBJ1-3,.,TRBD1,TGTGCCAGCAGCCCAGATGTGACAGGGGGCTACGGAAACACCATATATTTT,CASSPDVTGGYGNTIYF
TRBV24-1,TRBJ2-2,.,.,TGTGCCACCAGTGCACAAAACAGGGAACTGGCCGGGGAGCTGTTTTTT,CATSAQNRELAGELFF
TRBV11-2,TRBJ2-5,once,.,TGTGCCAGCAGCTTAGTTATAGGGTACAGGGAGACCCAGTACTTC,CASSLVIGYRETQYF
TRBV7-2,TRBJ2-7,.,.,TGTGCCAGCAGCCCCCAGGCGGGGGAGCAGTACTTC,CASSPQAGEQYF
TRBV15,TRBJ1-1,.,.,TGTGCCACCAGCAGAGATCGGTACACTGAAGCTTTCTTT,CATSRDRYTEAFF
TRBV5-1,TRBJ1-3,.,.,TGCGCCAGCAGCTTGGCCGGGGGAAGGTTTGGAAACACCATATATTTT,CASSLAGGRFGNTIYF
TRBV9,TRBJ2-7,.,TRBD2,TGTGCCAGCAGCGAAGGACTAGCGGGCTACGAGCAGTACTTC,CASSEGLAGYEQYF
TRBV5-1,TRBJ1-1,.,.,TGCGCCAGCAGCTTGGTAGTGCCCAACACTGAAGCTTTCTTT,CASSLVVPNTEAFF
TRBV2,TRBJ2-7,.,TRBD2,TGTGCCAGCGCAGGGCTAGCGGGAGGCTCCTACGAGCAGTACTTC,CASAGLAGGSYEQYF
TRBV7-9,TRBJ2-5,.,.,TGTGCCAGCAGCCTGACAGTACAAGAGACCCAGTACTTC,CASSLTVQETQYF
TRBV5-1,TRBJ2-2,.,.,TGCGCCAGCAGCTTATACAGGGTCTCCGGGGAGCTGTTTTTT,CASSLYRVSGELFF
TRBV18,TRBJ2-7,.,.,TGTGCCAGCTCACGGAGTGGCAGCCCCTACGAGCAGTACTTC,CASSRSGSPYEQYF
TRBV28,TRBJ1-1,.,TRBD1,TGTGCCAGCCTGGACAGGGTGACTGAAGCTTTCTTT,CASLDRVTEAFF
TRBV5-1,TRBJ2-1,.,TRBD2,TGCGCCAGCAGTCTGACTAGCGGGAGTTCCTACAATGAGCAGTTCTTC,CASSLTSGSSYNEQFF
TRBV18,TRBJ2-1,.,TRBD2,TGTGCCAGCTCCCCAGCGTCCCAGCGGGAAGGTGAGCAGTTCTTC,CASSPASQREGEQFF
TRBV24-1,TRBJ2-3,.,TRBD2,TGTGCCACCGGGAGTTGGCGGGAGACTGCAGATACGCAGTATTTT,CATGSWRETADTQYF
TRBV19,TRBJ2-6,.,.,TGTGCCAGTAGTACCCGACAGGGGGCCAACGTCCTGACTTTC,CASSTRQGANVLTF
TRBV18,TRBJ2-3,.,TRBD1,TGTGCCAGCTCACTTGACAGGGGGGGCACAGATACGCAGTATTTT,CASSLDRGGTDTQYF
TRBV13,TRBJ2-2,.,TRBD1,TGTGCCAGCAGCTTAGTTAAGGGACAGGCGAACACCGGGGAGCTGTTTTTT,CASSLVKGQANTGELFF
TRBV5-4,TRBJ2-1,.,.,TGTGCCAGCAGCCCGCCAGCCAGGTCCTACAATGAGCAGTTCTTC,CASSPPARSYNEQFF
TRBV2,TRBJ2-7,.,TRBD2,TGTGCCACCACCCGAACGACTAGCGGGAGCGACGAGCAGTACTTC,CATTRTTSGSDEQYF